The rows below give T cell receptor beta chains drawn from one sample of a study of T cell responses to AZD1222 COVID-19 vaccine. The protocol was immunoSEQ multiplex PCR, while the TCRdb copy is restricted to in-frame clones and leaves out a portion. The data hold 90,000 to 120,000 clones, with over 90% observed a single time. The starting material was peripheral blood, obtained on day 0 of AZD1222 vaccination. Every receptor here comes from an adult in good health. Both conserved end residues are trimmed from each CDR3. The D gene is left open where the match is weak. For some rows the clone size is stated as once, few or many, or as a class when expanded; others skip it.

cdr3_aa j_call clone_size d_call v_call
ASSSGLAEAYEQY TRBJ2-7 NA TRBD2 TRBV7-2
ASRRTGGANTGELF TRBJ2-2 NA TRBD1 TRBV2
ASSPNPSHYYNEQF TRBJ2-1 NA NA TRBV18
ASSGREVPYNEQF TRBJ2-1 NA TRBD2 TRBV5-5
ASSQPTSGSSDTQY TRBJ2-3 NA TRBD2 TRBV3-1/TRBV3-2
ASSLSGRFLNEQF TRBJ2-1 once TRBD2 TRBV5-1
ASTASGLYNEQF TRBJ2-1 NA TRBD2 TRBV6-6
ASSPVDSNSNTEAF TRBJ1-1 NA NA TRBV11-3
ASSRREGLDGAQETQY TRBJ2-5 NA TRBD2 TRBV18
ASSRTGTSGTNEQF TRBJ2-1 NA TRBD2 TRBV7-2
ASSDPDRATTYEQY TRBJ2-7 NA TRBD1 TRBV2
ASSPAAELEQF TRBJ2-1 NA NA TRBV5-6
ASSLRQGEGGYT TRBJ1-2 NA TRBD1 TRBV13
ASSPYRSATNEKLF TRBJ1-4 NA NA TRBV7-8
ASSLGGTSPIGTYNEQF TRBJ2-1 NA TRBD2 TRBV7-8
ASSIDRYPLNTEAF TRBJ1-1 NA NA TRBV19